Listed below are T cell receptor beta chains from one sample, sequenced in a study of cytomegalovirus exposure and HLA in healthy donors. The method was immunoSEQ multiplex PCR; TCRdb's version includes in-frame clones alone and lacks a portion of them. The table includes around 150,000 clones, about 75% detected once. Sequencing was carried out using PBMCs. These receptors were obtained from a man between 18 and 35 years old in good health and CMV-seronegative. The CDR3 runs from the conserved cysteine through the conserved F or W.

CDR3 protein: CASSATGAYSGANVLTF; V gene: TRBV2; J gene: TRBJ2-6
CDR3 protein: CASSASGTGSYGYTF; V gene: TRBV9; J gene: TRBJ1-2
CDR3 protein: CASSLASRSRGDQETQYF; V gene: TRBV5-1; J gene: TRBJ2-5
CDR3 protein: CASSQDRGLAGKETQYF; V gene: TRBV4-1; J gene: TRBJ2-5
CDR3 protein: CASSPQGPDTQYF; V gene: TRBV5-6; J gene: TRBJ2-3
CDR3 protein: CASSEVALAGYEQYF; V gene: TRBV11-2; J gene: TRBJ2-7
CDR3 protein: CASSLAISGANVLTF; V gene: TRBV27; J gene: TRBJ2-6
CDR3 protein: CAWGRQDFNTEAFF; V gene: TRBV30; J gene: TRBJ1-1
CDR3 protein: CASRAGTGYGYTF; V gene: TRBV2; J gene: TRBJ1-2
CDR3 protein: CASSSGSDGYTF; V gene: TRBV27; J gene: TRBJ1-2
CDR3 protein: CASSSPAGGPYEQYF; V gene: TRBV6-5; J gene: TRBJ2-7
CDR3 protein: CASSPGGLYGYTF; V gene: TRBV19; J gene: TRBJ1-2
CDR3 protein: CASSLEVTSGRGTYEQYF; V gene: TRBV7-2; J gene: TRBJ2-7
CDR3 protein: CSVEERPGVGELFF; V gene: TRBV29-1; J gene: TRBJ2-2
CDR3 protein: CASSSGLTGSGNTIYF; V gene: TRBV5-1; J gene: TRBJ1-3
CDR3 protein: CASSEGRGSFMITEAFF; V gene: TRBV6-1; J gene: TRBJ1-1
CDR3 protein: CASSLELGGGNTEAFF; V gene: TRBV5-1; J gene: TRBJ1-1
CDR3 protein: CASRPSTGLGEAFF; V gene: TRBV5-4; J gene: TRBJ1-1
CDR3 protein: CASSLMQGAREQYF; V gene: TRBV27; J gene: TRBJ2-7
CDR3 protein: CASSDWDREVGRRTNYGYTF; V gene: TRBV4-1; J gene: TRBJ1-2
CDR3 protein: CASSLPYYRGQIEKLFF; V gene: TRBV28; J gene: TRBJ1-4
CDR3 protein: CAWNPTGDGYGYTF; V gene: TRBV30; J gene: TRBJ1-2
CDR3 protein: CASSFVQGNSPLHF; V gene: TRBV7-8; J gene: TRBJ1-6
CDR3 protein: CASGREGAANSPLHF; V gene: TRBV6-1; J gene: TRBJ1-6
CDR3 protein: CASSLLGTEYQETQYF; V gene: TRBV11-2; J gene: TRBJ2-5